The 27 T cell receptor beta chains in this list originate from one sample, sequenced in a study of CD8 T cells in ankylosing spondylitis. From the 5' RACE reads, TCRdb called clonotypes with MiXCR, one entry per CDR3 protein. The sample shows about 220,000 distinct CDR3 sequences, about 7.3% of them seen only once. Their target antigens are unknown. Study-wide results and limits: Typical of ankylosing spondylitis blood, it appeared, was a TCR beta motif of roughly eight highly homologous variants.

Sequencing was performed on blood, either unsorted or a sorted T cell fraction (not recorded which). These receptors came from a male donor with ankylosing spondylitis.

This clonotype showed up many times. The chain carries TRBV28 and TRBJ2-7; 12 bases match TRBD1. V was clipped by 5 bases and J by 1 base; unmatched bases: 18. This CDR3 has 20 amino acids. In germline, CDR1 is MDHEN, CDR2 SYDVKM. The CDR3 coding sequence is TGTGCCAGCAGTCCTACATACCTGGGGACAGGGGGCCAAAGGTCCTACGAGCAGTACTTC. It codes for CASSPTYLGTGGQRSYEQYF.

This clonotype was picked up many times. The rearrangement links TRBV9 to TRBJ1-1; D might be TRBD1 (5 bases). The CDR3 extends over 15 amino acids. V gave up 1 base and J gave up 3 bases, with 13 bases separating them. Germline V gene data show CDR1 as SGDLS and CDR2 as YYNGEE. This chain's CDR3 is CASSVRDSADTEAFF. CDR3 DNA sequence: TGTGCCAGCAGCGTACGTGACAGTGCGGACACTGAAGCTTTCTTT.

The chain joins TRBV6-5 to TRBJ2-3; D remains ambiguous. The CDR3 is made up of 14 amino acids. Germline V gene data show CDR1 as MNHEY and CDR2 as SVGAGI. The V end was cut by 4 bases, the J end by 6 bases, with 14 bases between. In DNA, the CDR3 is TGTGCCAGCAGTTCCTTCAACTTGGGCGATACGCAGTATTTT. Protein: CASSSFNLGDTQYF.

This clonotype turned up a few times. The gene calls are TRBV30 and TRBJ2-1, with D unresolved. CDR1 and CDR2 from the germline V gene are GTSNPN and SVGIG (reference sequence). The germline V and J ends were trimmed by 2 bases and 1 base, with 3 bases remaining between them. The length of the CDR3 is 12 residues. The CDR3 bases are TGTGCCTGGAGTATATCCTACAATGAGCAGTTCTTC. It specifies CAWSISYNEQFF.

This clonotype was seen ten or more times. V and J are TRBV19 and TRBJ2-3; 9 nucleotides line up with TRBD1. This CDR3 region has 17 residues. Looked up from germline, CDR1 is LNHDA and CDR2 is SQIVND (reference sequence). Trimming removed 5 bases from V and 4 bases from J; junction bases left unmatched: 13. This chain's CDR3 is CASSDPPGQGSADTQYF. The CDR3 coding sequence is TGTGCCAGTAGTGACCCTCCGGGACAGGGAAGTGCAGATACGCAGTATTTT.

This clonotype was observed at least ten times. The chain carries TRBV4-3 and TRBJ2-7; D perhaps matches TRBD1 (6 bases). The CDR3 loop spans 15 amino acids. Germline CDR1 reads LGHNA; CDR2 reads YSLEER. Between the trimmed V and J ends, which lost 4 bases and 4 bases, there was a span of 17 bases. CDR3 DNA sequence: TGCGCCAGCAGCCTGGAACCGGACAGAGGATACGAGCAGTACTTC. This sequence encodes CASSLEPDRGYEQYF.

This clonotype was observed at least ten times. The chain links TRBV7-8 to TRBJ2-1; D might be TRBD2 (5 bases). V lost 3 bases and J lost 0, with 12 bases in between. This CDR3 contains 16 residues. Germline-derived CDR1 and CDR2 are SGHVS and FQNEAQ. The chain's CDR3 is CASSFGLASSYNEQFF. The DNA for the CDR3 is TGTGCCAGCAGCTTTGGGCTAGCCTCCTCCTACAATGAGCAGTTCTTC.

V is TRBV9 and J is TRBJ2-1, with 14 nucleotides matching TRBD2. There are 16 residues in the CDR3. Trimming removed 7 bases from V and 7 bases from J; junction bases left unmatched: 10. Per germline, CDR1 SGDLS and CDR2 YYNGEE. CDR3 residues: CASGGSGTSGRNEQFF. CDR3 in DNA: TGTGCCAGCGGGGGCTCCGGGACTAGCGGGAGAAATGAGCAGTTCTTC.

The rearrangement joins TRBV21-1 to TRBJ2-7; the table's D call TRBD1 went unverified against the DNA. TRBV21-1 is labeled a pseudogene. The length of the CDR3 is 15 residues. The CDR3 reads CASSDESGQVCEQYF. Written as DNA, the CDR3 is TGTGCCAGCAGCGATGAATCCGGACAGGTCTGTGAGCAGTACTTC.

This clonotype was counted at least ten times. The J gene is TRBJ2-5, the V gene TRBV10-2, with D unclear. The germline V gene has CDR1 WSHSY and CDR2 SAAADI. Trimming shortened V by 2 bases and J by 4 bases, and 11 bases separated the two germline ends. This CDR3 region has 14 residues. In DNA, the CDR3 is TGCGCCAGCAGTGAGGGTGGATTGGGAGAGACCCAGTACTTC. Translation gives CASSEGGLGETQYF.

This clonotype was picked up a small number of times. The V and J genes are TRBV10-3 and TRBJ2-7; weak D call: TRBD1 (7 bases). With 2 bases removed from V and 0 bases from J, the gap between germline ends came to 29 bases. There are 21 residues in the CDR3. CDR1 and CDR2 (germline): ENHRY, SYGVKD. CDR3 bases: TGTGCCATCAGTGAGCGGGTCCGGGGGACAGAAGGGACCAAAAACTCCTACGAGCAGTACTTC. The encoded protein is CAISERVRGTEGTKNSYEQYF.

This clonotype was observed a few times. This chain uses TRBV9 with TRBJ2-5; D may be TRBD2 (6 bases). Germline CDR1 SGDLS, CDR2 YYNGEE. The CDR3 is 14 amino acids. V lost 3 bases and J lost 2, with 11 bases in between. This CDR3 is CASSGGTDQETQYF. The CDR3 DNA follows: TGTGCCAGCAGCGGAGGGACTGATCAAGAGACCCAGTACTTC.

There are a few counts of this clonotype. The chain joins TRBV5-1 to TRBJ2-5; D gene uncertain. Trimming removed 4 bases at V and 0 bases at J, with 16 bases between. Germline loops: CDR1 SGHRS, CDR2 YFSETQ. The CDR3 length is 16 residues. The CDR3 region is CASSLDLEEYQETQYF. CDR3 in DNA: TGCGCCAGCAGCCTAGATTTGGAAGAGTACCAAGAGACCCAGTACTTC.

This clonotype came up many times. The chain uses TRBV10-3 and TRBJ2-1, with a possible D match to TRBD1 (5 bases). There are 12 residues in the CDR3. V was shortened by 4 bases and J by 5 bases, with 6 bases between the two germline ends. Germline-derived CDR1 and CDR2 are ENHRY and SYGVKD. CDR3 region: CAISAGNNEQFF. The CDR3 DNA reads TGTGCCATCAGTGCAGGGAACAATGAGCAGTTCTTC.

This chain uses TRBV7-9 with TRBJ1-6, with a possible D match to TRBD1 (5 bases). Trimming pared 6 bases from V and 14 bases from J, leaving 14 bases between. CDR3 length: 12 amino acids. Per germline, CDR1 SEHNR and CDR2 FQNEAQ (reference sequence). The CDR3 DNA is TGTGCCAGCAGGGGGGACCCCGGCACCCTCCACTTT. Translated: CASRGDPGTLHF.

This rearrangement joins TRBV7-9 to TRBJ2-1; 13 bases are shared with TRBD2. The junction had 6 bases not matched to a gene; V was cut back by 5 bases and J by 5 bases. The germline gives CDR1 SEHNR, CDR2 FQNEAQ (reference sequence). This CDR3 is 16 amino acids long. The CDR3 DNA sequence: TGTGCCAGCAGCGCGGGACTAGCGGGATGGGACAATGAGCAGTTCTTC. It codes for CASSAGLAGWDNEQFF.

This clonotype was seen at least ten times. V gene TRBV7-3 combines with J gene TRBJ2-1, with D perhaps TRBD2 (5 bases). V was trimmed by 4 bases and J by 2 bases, leaving 6 bases between them. This CDR3 contains 13 residues. Germline-derived CDR1 and CDR2 are SGHTA and FQGTGA. CDR3 in DNA: TGTGCCAGCAGCTCCGGGACCTACAATGAGCAGTTCTTC. Its protein is CASSSGTYNEQFF.

This clonotype was picked up a small number of times. The chain carries TRBV19 and TRBJ1-2; D unclear. The length of the CDR3 is 13 residues. V was trimmed by 3 bases and J by 5 bases, leaving 10 bases between them. The V gene's germline CDR1 is LNHDA and CDR2 SQIVND (reference sequence). The DNA of the CDR3 is TGTGCCAGTAGTATCGGCGGCTATTATGGCTACACCTTC. Translating it yields CASSIGGYYGYTF.

This clonotype occurred many times. The chain employs TRBV20-1 and TRBJ2-2; 7 bases line up with TRBD2. Germline trimming cut 1 base from V and 6 bases from J; bases unmatched to any gene: 5. The CDR3 runs to 14 residues. Germline CDR1 reads DFQATT; CDR2 reads SNEGSKA (reference sequence). CDR3 residues: CSARVAGSAGELFF. The CDR3 DNA reads TGCAGTGCTAGAGTAGCGGGTTCGGCCGGGGAGCTGTTTTTT.

A remark on this clonotype: A much larger clonotype is one base distant, so this may be a read error. This chain uses TRBV27 with TRBJ2-3; 9 nucleotides align to TRBD1. Germline V gives CDR1 MNHEY, CDR2 SMNVEV (reference sequence). The CDR3 is made up of 15 amino acids. The CDR3 coding sequence is TGTGCCAGCAGTTTCCTACAGGGGGCCACAGATACGCAGTCTTTT. Its translation: CASSFLQGATDTQSF.

By share, this clonotype ranks as medium-sized. The chain is built from TRBV20-1 and TRBJ2-2; D not resolved. The V gene lost 0 bases and the J gene lost 5 bases, with 10 bases spanning the gap. Per the germline V gene, CDR1 is DFQATT and CDR2 is SNEGSKA (reference sequence). This CDR3 is 14 amino acids long. This CDR3 reads CSARDIGVTGELFF. For the CDR3, the DNA is TGCAGTGCTAGAGATATAGGAGTGACCGGGGAGCTGTTTTTT.

Ten or more counts support this clonotype. The rearrangement links TRBV6-1 to TRBJ2-3; 11 bases are a match to TRBD1. The trim removed 5 bases at V and 7 bases at J, leaving 5 bases unmatched. The V gene's germline CDR1 is MNHNS and CDR2 SASEGT. The CDR3 length is 14 residues. This CDR3 is CASSKDRGLNTQYF. CDR3 sequence (DNA): TGTGCCAGCAGTAAGGACAGGGGGCTGAATACGCAGTATTTT.

This clonotype was seen a few times. This chain connects TRBV7-9 to TRBJ2-7, with D possibly called TRBD1 or TRBD2 (6 bases each). Looked up from germline, CDR1 is SEHNR and CDR2 is FQNEAQ (reference sequence). Trimming took 4 bases from V and 6 from J, leaving 16 bases between them. The CDR3 is 14 amino acids. The CDR3 is CASSYLGGWSEQYF. As DNA, the CDR3 is TGTGCCAGCAGCTACTTGGGGGGCTGGAGCGAGCAGTACTTC.

In its sample, this clonotype was seen a few times. The J gene is TRBJ1-2, the V gene TRBV29-1, with D hard to call. This CDR3 has 12 residues. Trimming shortened V by 6 bases and J by 4 bases, and 12 bases separated the two germline ends. Looked up from germline, CDR1 is SQVTM and CDR2 is ANQGSEA. The CDR3 DNA is TGCAGCGTGGCGACCGGACCCTATGGCTACACCTTC. This encodes CSVATGPYGYTF. The whole variable domain, remainder taken from reference TRBV29-1 and TRBJ1-2, is SAVISQKPSRDICQRGTSLTIQCQVDSQVTMMFWYRQQPGQSLTLIATANQGSEATYESGFVIDKFPISRPNLTFSTLTVSNMSPEDSSIYLCSVATGPYGYTFGSGTRLTVV.

This clonotype was seen more than once but under ten times. V gene TRBV4-3 combines with J gene TRBJ1-4, with 8 bases lining up with TRBD1. Trimming took 3 bases from V and 7 from J; bases not matched to a gene: 7. Germline loops: CDR1 LGHNA, CDR2 YSLEER. CDR3 length equals 15 residues. The CDR3 sequence is CASSHDRGNLEKLFF. The DNA of the CDR3 is TGCGCCAGCAGCCATGACAGGGGAAACCTTGAAAAACTGTTTTTT.

In this sample, this clonotype turned up many times. The rearrangement links TRBV4-3 to TRBJ2-5; D unresolved. Germline V gives CDR1 LGHNA, CDR2 YSLEER. This CDR3 has 15 amino acids. V was pared by 1 base and J by 1 base, with 10 bases between. The CDR3: CASSQGSWGQETQYF. Here the CDR3 DNA reads TGCGCCAGCAGCCAAGGATCTTGGGGCCAAGAGACCCAGTACTTC.

This chain joins TRBV15 and TRBJ2-2; D gene ambiguous. V dropped 1 base and J dropped 5 bases, with 5 bases sitting between them. Germline V gene sequence: CDR1 LNHNV, CDR2 YYDKDF (reference sequence). The CDR3 runs 13 residues. CDR3 region: CATSRVGTGELFF. In DNA, the CDR3 is TGTGCCACCAGCAGAGTGGGTACCGGGGAGCTGTTTTTT.